The 4 T cell receptor beta chains below were found in one sample sequenced in a study of OX40 agonist ivuxolimab in advanced cancers. The method was immunoSEQ multiplex PCR; TCRdb's version includes in-frame clones alone and lacks a portion of them. The sample lists under 85,000 clones, about 88% seen once, with around 2.5% in the top ten. Sequenced material: CD4+ or CD8+ T cells sorted from blood, taken in a trial of the OX40 agonist ivuxolimab. The source is an adult with an advanced solid tumor such as melanoma, head and neck, liver or kidney cancer.

In its sample, this clone was seen a few times. CDR3 nucleotides: TGTGCCAGCAGCCCCCGCCGGGGGCGAGGGAACACTGAAGCTTTCTTT. Translating it yields CASSPRRGRGNTEAFF. The V and J genes are TRBV7-9 and TRBJ1-1; TRBD1 might be the D (6 bases). This CDR3 contains 16 residues. V lost 5 bases and J 1 base, leaving 17 bases between the germline ends. Per germline, CDR1 SEHNR and CDR2 FQNEAQ (reference sequence).

The rearrangement uses TRBV28 and TRBJ1-3; D gene ambiguous. V was clipped by 3 bases and J by 4 bases, with 4 bases between them. The CDR3 spans 12 residues. Germline loops: CDR1 MDHEN, CDR2 SYDVKM. Here the CDR3 reads CASSLGGNTIYF. CDR3 sequence (DNA): TGTGCCAGCAGTTTGGGGGGAAACACCATATATTTT.

This clone has a single count. The CDR3 spells CASSPFWAGANVLTF. CDR3 nucleotides: TGTGCCAGCTCACCATTCTGGGCTGGGGCCAACGTCCTGACTTTC. The chain carries TRBV18 and TRBJ2-6; D remains ambiguous. The ends were cut back, 2 bases at V and 2 bases at J, with 7 bases in the middle. The CDR3 is made up of 15 amino acids. From germline, CDR1 is KGHSH and CDR2 LQKENI.

This chain connects TRBV13 to TRBJ2-2, with D perhaps given as TRBD1 or TRBD2 (6 bases each). The V and J ends lost 5 bases and 0 bases respectively, with 16 bases between them. This CDR3 has 17 residues. Germline assignment: CDR1 PRHDT and CDR2 FYEKMQ (reference sequence). CDR3 region: CASSHGGWDTNTGELFF. The CDR3 DNA reads as TGTGCCAGCAGCCACGGGGGTTGGGACACGAACACCGGGGAGCTGTTTTTT. The whole variable domain, remainder taken from reference TRBV13 and TRBJ2-2, is AAGVIQSPRHLIKEKRETATLKCYPIPRHDTVYWYQQGPGQDPQFLISFYEKMQSDKGSIPDRFSAQQFSDYHSELNMSSLELGDSALYFCASSHGGWDTNTGELFFGEGSRLTVL.